This record concerns one TCR beta chain sequence. Assay: immunoSEQ multiplex PCR; the TCRdb copy retains only in-frame clones and omits some. Altogether about 280,000 clones are present, 80% to 90% being singletons, with the ten largest covering around 10%. The data originate from a study of blood T cell repertoires in COVID-19. On the study more broadly: Samples taken during acute and convalescent COVID-19 were collected in the United States, Italy and Spain.

The CDR3 covers 13 residues. Trimming took off 3 bases at V and 1 base at J, with 6 bases between the two ends. Germline loops: CDR1 MNHNS, CDR2 SASEGT. This rearrangement joins TRBV6-1 to TRBJ1-1, with D perhaps TRBD1 (6 bases). The TCR comes from a woman aged 45-60 years who had recovered from COVID-19. Sample: peripheral blood. CDR3: CASSDRGNTEAFF. In nucleotides, the CDR3 is TGTGCCAGCAGTGACAGGGGGAACACTGAAGCTTTCTTT.